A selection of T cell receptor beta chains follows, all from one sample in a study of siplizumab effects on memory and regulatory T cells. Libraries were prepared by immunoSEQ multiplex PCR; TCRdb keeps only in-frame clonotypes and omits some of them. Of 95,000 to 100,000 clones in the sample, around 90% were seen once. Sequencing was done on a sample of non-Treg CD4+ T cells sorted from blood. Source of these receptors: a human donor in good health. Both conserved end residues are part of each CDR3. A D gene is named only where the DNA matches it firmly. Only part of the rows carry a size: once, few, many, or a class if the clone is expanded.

CDR3 protein: CAWTQGQPYNEQFF
CDR3 DNA: TGTGCCTGGACTCAGGGCCAACCGTACAATGAGCAGTTCTTC
D gene: .
J gene: TRBJ2-1
V gene: TRBV30
clone size: .

CDR3 protein: CASSDDGGRKAFF
CDR3 DNA: TGTGCCAGCAGTGACGATGGGGGAAGGAAAGCTTTCTTT
D gene: .
J gene: TRBJ1-1
V gene: TRBV6-4
clone size: .

CDR3 protein: CASSDNPHADTQYF
CDR3 DNA: TGTGCCAGCAGCGATAACCCTCACGCAGATACGCAGTATTTT
D gene: .
J gene: TRBJ2-3
V gene: TRBV9
clone size: .

CDR3 protein: CASGPGQGSYEQYF
CDR3 DNA: TGTGCCAGCGGGCCGGGACAGGGGTCCTACGAGCAGTACTTC
D gene: TRBD1
J gene: TRBJ2-7
V gene: TRBV5-5
clone size: .

CDR3 protein: CASSYSGGGASNEQFF
CDR3 DNA: TGTGCCAGCAGCTACTCAGGTGGCGGGGCATCCAATGAGCAGTTCTTC
D gene: .
J gene: TRBJ2-1
V gene: TRBV7-8
clone size: .

CDR3 protein: CASSDRLAGPQETQYF
CDR3 DNA: TGTGCCAGCAGCGATCGACTAGCGGGACCCCAAGAGACCCAGTACTTC
D gene: TRBD2
J gene: TRBJ2-5
V gene: TRBV9
clone size: .

CDR3 protein: CASSYRGQGVHEQYF
CDR3 DNA: TGTGCCAGCAGTTACCGGGGACAGGGGGTCCACGAGCAGTACTTC
D gene: TRBD1
J gene: TRBJ2-7
V gene: TRBV6-5
clone size: .

CDR3 protein: CASSLGGRAKNIQYF
CDR3 DNA: TGTGCCAGCAGCTTGGGCGGGAGGGCCAAAAACATTCAGTACTTC
D gene: TRBD2
J gene: TRBJ2-4
V gene: TRBV5-6
clone size: .

CDR3 protein: CASSGQGPSIIYGYTF
CDR3 DNA: TGTGCCAGCAGCGGACAGGGCCCCTCGATTATCTATGGCTACACCTTC
D gene: TRBD1
J gene: TRBJ1-2
V gene: TRBV28
clone size: .

CDR3 protein: CASSSTSGDPMVGQYF
CDR3 DNA: TGCGCCAGCAGCTCGACTAGCGGGGATCCCATGGTTGGCCAGTACTTC
D gene: TRBD2
J gene: TRBJ2-5
V gene: TRBV5-1
clone size: .

CDR3 protein: CAWRTGQNTEAFF
CDR3 DNA: TGTGCCTGGAGGACGGGACAGAACACTGAAGCTTTCTTT
D gene: .
J gene: TRBJ1-1
V gene: TRBV30
clone size: .

CDR3 protein: CATSRSNNGYTF
CDR3 DNA: TGTGCCACCAGCAGGTCGAACAATGGCTACACCTTC
D gene: .
J gene: TRBJ1-2
V gene: TRBV15
clone size: .

CDR3 protein: CASNGGGPYEQYF
CDR3 DNA: TGTGCCAGCAACGGGGGCGGACCCTACGAGCAGTACTTC
D gene: .
J gene: TRBJ2-7
V gene: TRBV6-6
clone size: .

CDR3 protein: CASRKGTVRETQYF
CDR3 DNA: TGTGCCAGCAGAAAGGGCACGGTAAGGGAGACCCAGTACTTC
D gene: .
J gene: TRBJ2-5
V gene: TRBV21-1
clone size: .

CDR3 protein: CASSYSENTEAFF
CDR3 DNA: TGTGCCAGCAGTTACTCCGAGAACACTGAAGCTTTCTTT
D gene: .
J gene: TRBJ1-1
V gene: TRBV6-5
clone size: .

CDR3 protein: CASSIATANIQYF
CDR3 DNA: TGTGCCAGTAGTATAGCGACAGCAAACATTCAGTACTTC
D gene: .
J gene: TRBJ2-4
V gene: TRBV19
clone size: .

CDR3 protein: CASSQANGYTF
CDR3 DNA: TGCGCCAGCAGCCAAGCAAATGGCTACACCTTC
D gene: .
J gene: TRBJ1-2
V gene: TRBV4-1
clone size: .

CDR3 protein: CASSQLSGSYEQYF
CDR3 DNA: TGTGCCAGCAGCCAGCTGAGCGGGAGCTACGAGCAGTACTTC
D gene: TRBD2
J gene: TRBJ2-7
V gene: TRBV14
clone size: .

CDR3 protein: CASSPAGGDSFGTEAFF
CDR3 DNA: TGTGCCAGCTCACCAGCGGGGGGGGACAGCTTCGGCACTGAAGCTTTCTTT
D gene: TRBD1
J gene: TRBJ1-1
V gene: TRBV18
clone size: .

CDR3 protein: CASSYSLRSTDTQYF
CDR3 DNA: TGTGCCAGCAGTTACAGTTTGCGGAGCACAGATACGCAGTATTTT
D gene: .
J gene: TRBJ2-3
V gene: TRBV6-5
clone size: few

CDR3 protein: CASSQRTGSGEQYF
CDR3 DNA: TGTGCCAGCAGCCAAAGGACAGGGAGCGGCGAGCAGTACTTC
D gene: TRBD1
J gene: TRBJ2-7
V gene: TRBV14
clone size: .

CDR3 protein: CASSLAGGNEQYF
CDR3 DNA: TGTGCCAGCAGCTTGGCCGGGGGGAACGAGCAGTACTTC
D gene: TRBD2
J gene: TRBJ2-7
V gene: TRBV5-5
clone size: once

CDR3 protein: CASSQRQGTYNEQFF
CDR3 DNA: TGTGCCAGCAGTCAAAGACAGGGCACCTACAATGAGCAGTTCTTC
D gene: TRBD1
J gene: TRBJ2-1
V gene: TRBV7-9
clone size: .

CDR3 protein: CASSRGAYEQYF
CDR3 DNA: TGTGCCAGCAGCCGCGGGGCTTACGAGCAGTACTTC
D gene: .
J gene: TRBJ2-7
V gene: TRBV5-6
clone size: .

CDR3 protein: CARGLAGVVGYEQYF
CDR3 DNA: TGTGCCAGGGGACTAGCGGGAGTTGTGGGCTACGAGCAGTACTTC
D gene: TRBD2
J gene: TRBJ2-7
V gene: TRBV19
clone size: once

CDR3 protein: CAISESPDRPGGF
CDR3 DNA: TGTGCCATCAGTGAGTCCCCGGACAGGCCTGGAGGTTTT
D gene: TRBD1
J gene: TRBJ1-5
V gene: TRBV10-3
clone size: once

CDR3 protein: CASSVGDRVNTEAFF
CDR3 DNA: TGTGCCAGCAGCGTTGGAGACAGGGTGAACACTGAAGCTTTCTTT
D gene: TRBD1
J gene: TRBJ1-1
V gene: TRBV9
clone size: .

CDR3 protein: CASSPDGANTGELFF
CDR3 DNA: TGCGCCAGCAGCCCGGACGGAGCGAACACCGGGGAGCTGTTTTTT
D gene: .
J gene: TRBJ2-2
V gene: TRBV5-1
clone size: .

CDR3 protein: CASSLEFRAWNSSYNEQFF
CDR3 DNA: TGTGCCAGCAGCTTAGAGTTCAGGGCTTGGAATAGCTCCTACAATGAGCAGTTCTTC
D gene: .
J gene: TRBJ2-1
V gene: TRBV7-9
clone size: .

CDR3 protein: CASSLSGTPEQYF
CDR3 DNA: TGTGCCAGCAGCCTTAGCGGGACCCCCGAGCAGTACTTC
D gene: TRBD2
J gene: TRBJ2-7
V gene: TRBV14
clone size: .

CDR3 protein: CAWSLDPWTQYF
CDR3 DNA: TGTGCCTGGAGTTTGGACCCTTGGACCCAGTACTTC
D gene: .
J gene: TRBJ2-5
V gene: TRBV30
clone size: .

CDR3 protein: CASSPRGGTESYNEQFF
CDR3 DNA: TGTGCCAGCAGCCCCCGTGGGGGGACTGAATCCTACAATGAGCAGTTCTTC
D gene: .
J gene: TRBJ2-1
V gene: TRBV7-3
clone size: .

CDR3 protein: CSVGRITEAFF
CDR3 DNA: TGCAGCGTTGGGAGGATCACTGAAGCTTTCTTT
D gene: .
J gene: TRBJ1-1
V gene: TRBV29-1
clone size: .

CDR3 protein: CASSRYPGLAAYEQYF
CDR3 DNA: TGTGCCAGCAGCCGCTACCCGGGACTAGCGGCCTACGAGCAGTACTTC
D gene: TRBD2
J gene: TRBJ2-7
V gene: TRBV5-4
clone size: .

CDR3 protein: CASSLVRDSTEAFF
CDR3 DNA: TGTGCCAGTAGCCTCGTCCGGGATAGCACTGAAGCTTTCTTT
D gene: .
J gene: TRBJ1-1
V gene: TRBV19
clone size: .

CDR3 protein: CASSPRGGSTEAFF
CDR3 DNA: TGTGCCAGCAGTCCCAGGGGGGGAAGCACTGAAGCTTTCTTT
D gene: TRBD1
J gene: TRBJ1-1
V gene: TRBV28
clone size: .

CDR3 protein: CASSYTPGGNEQYF
CDR3 DNA: TGTGCCAGCAGTTACACCCCTGGGGGTAACGAGCAGTACTTC
D gene: .
J gene: TRBJ2-7
V gene: TRBV6-6
clone size: .

CDR3 protein: CASSQEGGGATYEQYF
CDR3 DNA: TGCGCCAGCAGCCAGGAAGGTGGGGGGGCAACCTACGAGCAGTACTTC
D gene: .
J gene: TRBJ2-7
V gene: TRBV4-1
clone size: .

CDR3 protein: CASSSGTGGTGELFF
CDR3 DNA: TGTGCCAGCAGTTCCGGGACAGGGGGGACCGGGGAGCTGTTTTTT
D gene: TRBD1
J gene: TRBJ2-2
V gene: TRBV27
clone size: .

CDR3 protein: CAISRGQGRPEAFF
CDR3 DNA: TGTGCCATCAGTAGGGGACAGGGGCGCCCTGAAGCTTTCTTT
D gene: TRBD1
J gene: TRBJ1-1
V gene: TRBV10-3
clone size: .

CDR3 protein: CASSLGTSELNEQFF
CDR3 DNA: TGTGCCAGCAGCTTGGGGACTAGCGAACTTAATGAGCAGTTCTTC
D gene: TRBD2
J gene: TRBJ2-1
V gene: TRBV11-3
clone size: .

CDR3 protein: CSAGPPQGNQPQHF
CDR3 DNA: TGTTCAGCCGGGCCCCCTCAGGGCAATCAGCCCCAGCATTTT
D gene: .
J gene: TRBJ1-5
V gene: TRBV28
clone size: .

CDR3 protein: CASSSLPDRGYSNQPQHF
CDR3 DNA: TGTGCCAGCAGCTCTCTCCCGGACAGAGGATATAGCAATCAGCCCCAGCATTTT
D gene: .
J gene: TRBJ1-5
V gene: TRBV5-4
clone size: .

CDR3 protein: CASSLGGGGTDTQYF
CDR3 DNA: TGTGCCAGCAGCTTAGGAGGGGGGGGAACAGATACGCAGTATTTT
D gene: .
J gene: TRBJ2-3
V gene: TRBV7-6
clone size: .

CDR3 protein: CAISDSGIDNQPQHF
CDR3 DNA: TGTGCCATCAGTGATTCAGGGATTGACAATCAGCCCCAGCATTTT
D gene: .
J gene: TRBJ1-5
V gene: TRBV10-3
clone size: .

CDR3 protein: CAISDLTEGNTIYF
CDR3 DNA: TGTGCCATCAGTGATCTAACGGAGGGAAACACCATATATTTT
D gene: .
J gene: TRBJ1-3
V gene: TRBV10-3
clone size: .

CDR3 protein: CASRREGRETQYF
CDR3 DNA: TGTGCCAGCAGGCGGGAGGGTCGGGAGACCCAGTACTTC
D gene: TRBD2
J gene: TRBJ2-5
V gene: TRBV6-6
clone size: .

CDR3 protein: CASRSTAGLYGYTF
CDR3 DNA: TGTGCCAGCCGCAGCACCGCGGGGCTATATGGCTACACCTTC
D gene: .
J gene: TRBJ1-2
V gene: TRBV27
clone size: .

CDR3 protein: CASSLDRAGNEQFF
CDR3 DNA: TGCGCCAGCAGCTTGGATAGGGCTGGGAATGAGCAGTTCTTC
D gene: .
J gene: TRBJ2-1
V gene: TRBV5-1
clone size: once

CDR3 protein: CASIPSGLTGANVLTF
CDR3 DNA: TGTGCCAGCATCCCCAGCGGGTTAACTGGGGCCAACGTCCTGACTTTC
D gene: .
J gene: TRBJ2-6
V gene: TRBV28
clone size: .

CDR3 protein: CASSPRWGGQGSYEQYF
CDR3 DNA: TGCGCCAGCAGCCCTAGGTGGGGGGGACAAGGCTCCTACGAGCAGTACTTC
D gene: .
J gene: TRBJ2-7
V gene: TRBV4-1
clone size: .

CDR3 protein: CASSLERTTQHTQYF
CDR3 DNA: TGTGCCAGCAGCTTAGAGCGGACTACACAACATACGCAGTATTTT
D gene: .
J gene: TRBJ2-3
V gene: TRBV11-3
clone size: .

CDR3 protein: CASSRTVQETQYF
CDR3 DNA: TGCGCCAGCAGCAGGACTGTACAAGAGACCCAGTACTTC
D gene: .
J gene: TRBJ2-5
V gene: TRBV10-1
clone size: few

CDR3 protein: CASSQPGTGDYEQYF
CDR3 DNA: TGTGCCAGCAGCCAGCCCGGGACAGGGGACTACGAGCAGTACTTC
D gene: TRBD1
J gene: TRBJ2-7
V gene: TRBV7-8
clone size: .

CDR3 protein: CASSQARPRGTGELFF
CDR3 DNA: TGCGCCAGCAGCCAGGCCCGCCCCCGAGGGACCGGGGAGCTGTTTTTT
D gene: .
J gene: TRBJ2-2
V gene: TRBV5-1
clone size: .